This T cell receptor beta chain was obtained from a study of Ad26.COV2.S vaccination and SARS-CoV-2 variants. The study, taken as a whole, reports: Placebo recipients and vaccine recipients were similar in non-spike TCR breadth.

This CDR3 is built from 15 residues. Trimming cost V 0 bases and J 5 bases; bases outside gene matches: 6. Germline CDR1 is LGHNA and CDR2 is YSLEER. Repertoires were generated with immunoSEQ multiplex PCR, while TCRdb's copy carries only in-frame clones and drops some. The repertoire holds about 350,000 clones, with around 89% as singletons. Worth noting for this clone: Its specificity is unknown.

Treatment specified: around 19 received Ad26.COV2.S at low or high dose, single or two shots; about 5 received placebo; per-sample allocation not given. Samples analyzed were those drawn on day 63 after the first vaccine or placebo injection. The study used a vaccine consisting of an Ad26 vector that expressed Wuhan-strain SARS-CoV-2 spike. V and J are TRBV4-3 and TRBJ1-1; 7 bases line up with TRBD1. Sequencing was performed on peripheral blood, taken in a trial of Ad26.COV2.S vaccine versus placebo. The TCR comes from a person between 18 and 59 years old who received the Ad26.COV2.S COVID-19 vaccine or a placebo. The CDR3 spells CASSQDTGVRTEAFF. CDR3 DNA sequence: TGCGCCAGCAGCCAAGACACAGGGGTACGGACTGAAGCTTTCTTT.